This T cell receptor beta chain was sequenced for a study of OX40 agonist ivuxolimab in advanced cancers. The assay was immunoSEQ multiplex PCR, and TCRdb's table has in-frame clones only and misses some. The sample yields about 53,000 clones, 80% to 90% seen once. CDR1 SSHAT and CDR2 FNYEAQ come from the germline V gene (reference sequence). The CDR3 loop spans 13 amino acids. Study results and caveats: Both CD4+ and CD8+ T cell populations in blood had undergone clonal expansion by week 6 at 0.1 to 3.0 mg/kg.

A note on this clone: Its target is not known. A read error may produce the germline difference seen at one junction end.

The clonotype comes from an adult with an advanced solid tumor such as melanoma, head and neck, liver or kidney cancer. The sample consisted of CD4+ or CD8+ T cells sorted from blood, taken in a trial of the OX40 agonist ivuxolimab. The genes are TRBV7-7 and TRBJ2-5; no definite D call. CDR3 residues: CASSLTPFETQYF. DNA for the CDR3: TGTGCTAGCAGCTTAACCCCTTTTGAGACCCAGTACTTC.